This T cell receptor (beta chain) was identified in a study of T cell repertoires in cytomegalovirus infection. As for the study in general: A matching HLA type, together with CMV infection, was signaled by public TCR beta signatures. The study, taken as a whole, reports: In two of eight donors, the top clonotype was HLA-C-restricted CMV-specific.

This clonotype was counted only a few times. Its antigen is not identified. TCRdb processed the reads anew with MiXCR; each CDR3 protein has one entry. Among around 530,000 distinct CDR3 sequences listed, around a quarter were seen once. Germline V gives CDR1 LGHNA, CDR2 YSLEER. Trimming took 3 bases from V and 0 from J, leaving 13 bases between them. The CDR3 has 16 amino acids. Sequenced material: PBMCs. This TCR was recovered from a human donor in good health (CMV status not recorded). Some clones in this sample may be carry-over from other donors' samples. V gene TRBV4-3 combines with J gene TRBJ2-3, with TRBD2 as a possible D gene (6 bases). Written as DNA, the CDR3 is TGCGCCAGCAGCCAGGTCCCCGGGACTAGCACAGATACGCAGTATTTT. Residues: CASSQVPGTSTDTQYF.